This T cell receptor beta chain was identified in a study of T cell responses to AZD1222 COVID-19 vaccine. Study results and limitations: Donors skewed white British and female; clonal diversity was possibly underestimated. Per reports, nearly half of all spike-specific TCRs target regions that are unmutated in variants.

Profiling relied on immunoSEQ multiplex PCR, and the TCRdb table lists in-frame clones only, not all of them. In the table there are 150,000 to 200,000 clones, about 85% of which are singletons. With respect to this clone: The target antigen is unknown.

The CDR3 totals 15 residues. Germline V gene data show CDR1 as KGHSH and CDR2 as LQKENI. J lost 8 bases, V lost 6 bases, and 10 bases had no gene match. The sequenced sample was peripheral blood, obtained on day 0 of AZD1222 vaccination. The TCR was taken from an adult in good health. The chain carries TRBV18 and TRBJ2-1; 10 bases match TRBD1. DNA of the CDR3: TGTGCCAGCTCGGGACGGGACAGGGGAGGCGATGAGCAGTTCTTC. This encodes CASSGRDRGGDEQFF. The full variable domain, its missing parts supplied by reference TRBV18 and TRBJ2-1, is NAGVMQNPRHLVRRRGQEARLRCSPMKGHSHVYWYRQLPEEGLKFMVYLQKENIIDESGMPKERFSAEFPKEGPSILRIQQVVRGDSAAYFCASSGRDRGGDEQFFGPGTRLTVL.